The TCR beta chain under discussion was sequenced for a study of CD8 T cells in ankylosing spondylitis. Findings of the study overall: Matched synovial fluid from ankylosing spondylitis patients was reported to be enriched for disease-linked clones.

This clonotype appeared a few times. The antigen remains undetermined. Molecular-barcoded quantitative 5'-RACE produced these TCR beta libraries. From the 5' RACE reads, TCRdb called clonotypes with MiXCR, one entry per CDR3 protein. This sample has 150,000 or so distinct CDR3 sequences, with 9.8% found just once. Material for sequencing was blood, either unsorted or a sorted T cell fraction (not recorded which). The clonotype comes from a female donor with ankylosing spondylitis or in good health (not recorded which).

The CDR3 DNA reads TGCAGTGCTAGAGATCTACTAGCGGGAGCCGGGGAGCTGTTTTTT. Translation: CSARDLLAGAGELFF. The chain couples TRBV20-1 to TRBJ2-2, with 11 bases aligning to TRBD2. Germline V CDR1 and CDR2: DFQATT, SNEGSKA (reference sequence). The CDR3 loop spans 15 amino acids. V lost 0 bases and J lost 6; bases outside the gene matches: 3.